This record looks at one T cell receptor (beta chain) sequence and its context. Using immunoSEQ multiplex PCR, the repertoire was profiled, and TCRdb retains in-frame clones only, with some absent. The data show around 140,000 clones, about 86% seen once. Trimming shortened V by 4 bases and J by 0 bases, and 12 bases separated the two germline ends. Germline V CDR1 and CDR2: LNHDA, SQIVND (reference sequence). The CDR3 consists of 15 residues. The sample belongs to a study of T cell responses to AZD1222 COVID-19 vaccine. V is TRBV19 and J is TRBJ1-2; D unresolved. The receptor was isolated from an adult who received the AZD1222 COVID-19 vaccine. This specimen consisted of peripheral blood, obtained 28 days after the second AZD1222 dose. CDR3 loop: CASSKLPNANYGYTF. CDR3 nucleotide sequence: TGTGCCAGTAGTAAACTTCCTAATGCTAACTATGGCTACACCTTC.